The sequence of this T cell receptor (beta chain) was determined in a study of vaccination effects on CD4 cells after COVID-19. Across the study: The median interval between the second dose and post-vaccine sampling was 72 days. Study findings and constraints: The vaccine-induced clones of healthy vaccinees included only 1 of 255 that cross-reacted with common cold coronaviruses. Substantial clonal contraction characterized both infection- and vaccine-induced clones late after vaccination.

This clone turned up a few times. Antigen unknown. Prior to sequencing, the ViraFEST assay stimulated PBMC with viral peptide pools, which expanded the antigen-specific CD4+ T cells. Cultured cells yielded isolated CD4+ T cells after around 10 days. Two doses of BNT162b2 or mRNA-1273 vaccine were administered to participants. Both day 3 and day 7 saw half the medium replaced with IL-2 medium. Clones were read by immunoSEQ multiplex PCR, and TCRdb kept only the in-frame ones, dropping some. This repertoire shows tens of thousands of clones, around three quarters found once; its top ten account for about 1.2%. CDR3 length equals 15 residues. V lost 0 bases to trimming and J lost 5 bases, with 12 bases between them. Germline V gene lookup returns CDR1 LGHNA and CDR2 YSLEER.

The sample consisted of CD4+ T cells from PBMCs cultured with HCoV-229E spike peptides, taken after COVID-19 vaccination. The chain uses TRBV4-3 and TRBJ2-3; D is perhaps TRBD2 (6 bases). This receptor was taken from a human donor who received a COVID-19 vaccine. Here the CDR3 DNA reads TGCGCCAGCAGCCAAGAGTTGGTCGGGGGAGATACGCAGTATTTT. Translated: CASSQELVGGDTQYF.